A selection of T cell receptor beta chains follows, all from one sample in a study of blood T cells in healthy people across ages. Via MiXCR, TCRdb re-called the 5' RACE reads, giving one row per CDR3 protein. The sample includes roughly 2 million distinct CDR3 sequences, about 50% of them seen just once. The specimen sequenced was blood. These receptors came from a middle-aged woman in good health. The CDR3 runs from the conserved cysteine through the conserved F or W. A D gene is named only where the DNA matches it firmly. Some rows have no size entry. The others give once, few or many, or a class for an expanded clone.

v_gene: TRBV6-5
d_gene: NA
j_gene: TRBJ1-2
abundance: NA
len: 15
CDR3aa: CASSYSAQGAYGYTF
CDR3nt: TGTGCCAGCAGTTACTCGGCGCAGGGCGCCTATGGCTACACCTTC

v_gene: TRBV29-1
d_gene: NA
j_gene: TRBJ2-5
abundance: few
len: 13
CDR3aa: CSVLDYGEETQYF
CDR3nt: TGCAGCGTTCTAGACTATGGGGAAGAGACCCAGTACTTC

v_gene: TRBV7-3
d_gene: NA
j_gene: TRBJ1-6
abundance: NA
len: 17
CDR3aa: CASSLTGGPGGGSPLHF
CDR3nt: TGTGCCAGCAGCTTAACGGGGGGCCCCGGCGGCGGATCACCCCTCCACTTT

v_gene: TRBV7-2
d_gene: NA
j_gene: TRBJ2-3
abundance: NA
len: 15
CDR3aa: CASSLSRRSTDTQYF
CDR3nt: TGTGCCAGCAGCTTAAGTAGGCGATCCACAGATACGCAGTATTTT

v_gene: TRBV5-1
d_gene: TRBD1
j_gene: TRBJ1-3
abundance: once
len: 16
CDR3aa: CASSTGQAISGNTIYF
CDR3nt: TGCGCCAGCAGCACGGGACAGGCGATCTCTGGAAACACCATATATTTT

v_gene: TRBV3-1
d_gene: NA
j_gene: TRBJ2-7
abundance: NA
len: 12
CDR3aa: CASSQADNEQYF
CDR3nt: TGTGCCAGCAGCCAGGCGGATAACGAGCAGTACTTC

v_gene: TRBV4-2
d_gene: NA
j_gene: TRBJ2-7
abundance: NA
len: 13
CDR3aa: CASSPPHGHEQYF
CDR3nt: TGTGCCAGCAGCCCTCCCCATGGGCACGAGCAGTACTTC

v_gene: TRBV28
d_gene: NA
j_gene: TRBJ1-2
abundance: many
len: 15
CDR3aa: CASSLPTGFIGGYTF
CDR3nt: TGTGCCAGCAGTCTTCCCACAGGGTTTATCGGTGGCTACACCTTC

v_gene: TRBV20-1
d_gene: NA
j_gene: TRBJ1-2
abundance: NA
len: 15
CDR3aa: CSAKPVGLTSYGYTF
CDR3nt: TGCAGTGCTAAGCCGGTTGGACTGACCTCCTATGGCTACACCTTC

v_gene: TRBV20-1
d_gene: NA
j_gene: TRBJ1-1
abundance: once
len: 11
CDR3aa: CSGEGDTEAFF
CDR3nt: TGCAGTGGTGAGGGGGACACTGAAGCTTTCTTT

v_gene: TRBV12-3/TRBV12-4
d_gene: NA
j_gene: TRBJ1-6
abundance: NA
len: 13
CDR3aa: CASSISVIGPLHF
CDR3nt: TGTGCCAGCAGTATCTCAGTAATCGGACCCCTCCACTTT

v_gene: TRBV21-1
d_gene: NA
j_gene: TRBJ1-5
abundance: NA
len: 15
CDR3aa: CASSNRACSNQPQHF
CDR3nt: TGTGCCAGCAGCAACCGGGCGTGTAGCAATCAGCCCCAGCATTTT

v_gene: TRBV4-3
d_gene: TRBD1
j_gene: TRBJ2-1
abundance: NA
len: 15
CDR3aa: CASSRGQGLGNEQFF
CDR3nt: TGCGCCAGCAGCCGAGGACAGGGGTTGGGCAATGAGCAGTTCTTC

v_gene: TRBV4-1
d_gene: TRBD2
j_gene: TRBJ2-7
abundance: NA
len: 16
CDR3aa: CASSQDPNGLASEQYF
CDR3nt: TGCGCCAGCAGCCAAGATCCGAACGGACTAGCCTCCGAGCAGTACTTC

v_gene: TRBV6-2/TRBV6-3
d_gene: NA
j_gene: TRBJ2-1
abundance: NA
len: 15
CDR3aa: CASSGGPPRGNEQFF
CDR3nt: TGTGCCAGCAGCGGGGGGCCACCAAGAGGGAATGAGCAGTTCTTC

v_gene: TRBV20-1
d_gene: TRBD2
j_gene: TRBJ2-3
abundance: NA
len: 17
CDR3aa: CSARVGAGVASTDTQYF
CDR3nt: TGCAGTGCTAGAGTGGGAGCGGGGGTCGCTAGCACAGATACGCAGTATTTT

v_gene: TRBV6-2/TRBV6-3
d_gene: NA
j_gene: TRBJ2-7
abundance: NA
len: 13
CDR3aa: CASRFTGSYEQYF
CDR3nt: TGTGCCAGCAGATTCACTGGCTCCTACGAGCAGTACTTC